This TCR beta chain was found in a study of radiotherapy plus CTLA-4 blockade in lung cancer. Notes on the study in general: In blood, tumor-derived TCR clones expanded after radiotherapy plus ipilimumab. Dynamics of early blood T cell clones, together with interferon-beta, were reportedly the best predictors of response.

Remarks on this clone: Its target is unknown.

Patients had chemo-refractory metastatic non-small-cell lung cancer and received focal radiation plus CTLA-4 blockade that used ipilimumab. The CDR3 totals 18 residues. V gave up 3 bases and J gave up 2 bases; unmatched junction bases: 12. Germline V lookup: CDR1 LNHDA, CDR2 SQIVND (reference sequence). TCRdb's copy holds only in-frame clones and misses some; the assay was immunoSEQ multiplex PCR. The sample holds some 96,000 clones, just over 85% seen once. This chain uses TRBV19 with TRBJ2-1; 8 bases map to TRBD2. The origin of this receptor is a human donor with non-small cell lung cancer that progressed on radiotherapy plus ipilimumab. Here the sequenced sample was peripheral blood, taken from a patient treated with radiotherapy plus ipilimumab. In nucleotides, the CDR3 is TGTGCCAGTAGTATTGGTCTAGCGGGTTTCCTTGCCTACAATGAGCAGTTCTTC. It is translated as CASSIGLAGFLAYNEQFF.